This TCR beta chain was sequenced for a study of CD8+ T cells in alopecia areata. In the study overall: In an open-label trial, patients got 5 to 10 mg tofacitinib twice daily.

Indicated treatment: oral pan-JAK inhibitor, 5-10 mg twice daily. The J segment lost 0 bases and the V segment lost 3 bases, leaving 9 bases of the junction unmatched. The CDR3 loop spans 18 amino acids. Germline V gene lookup returns CDR1 GTSNPN and CDR2 SVGIG (reference sequence). cDNA serving as the sequencing template came from extracted, reverse transcribed RNA. Measured with immunoSEQ multiplex PCR; TCRdb has only the in-frame clones, and not every one. The sample has 100,000 to 130,000 clones, roughly 89% seen once; the top ten hold around 25%. The chain couples TRBV30 to TRBJ2-2; 11 nucleotides agree with TRBD2. The starting material was CD8+ T cells sorted from blood, obtained at week 24, from a patient treated with tofacitinib. The receptor comes from a human donor with alopecia areata. The CDR3 region is CAWRLGLAGMANTGELFF. The CDR3 DNA reads TGTGCCTGGAGACTCGGACTAGCGGGCATGGCGAACACCGGGGAGCTGTTTTTT.